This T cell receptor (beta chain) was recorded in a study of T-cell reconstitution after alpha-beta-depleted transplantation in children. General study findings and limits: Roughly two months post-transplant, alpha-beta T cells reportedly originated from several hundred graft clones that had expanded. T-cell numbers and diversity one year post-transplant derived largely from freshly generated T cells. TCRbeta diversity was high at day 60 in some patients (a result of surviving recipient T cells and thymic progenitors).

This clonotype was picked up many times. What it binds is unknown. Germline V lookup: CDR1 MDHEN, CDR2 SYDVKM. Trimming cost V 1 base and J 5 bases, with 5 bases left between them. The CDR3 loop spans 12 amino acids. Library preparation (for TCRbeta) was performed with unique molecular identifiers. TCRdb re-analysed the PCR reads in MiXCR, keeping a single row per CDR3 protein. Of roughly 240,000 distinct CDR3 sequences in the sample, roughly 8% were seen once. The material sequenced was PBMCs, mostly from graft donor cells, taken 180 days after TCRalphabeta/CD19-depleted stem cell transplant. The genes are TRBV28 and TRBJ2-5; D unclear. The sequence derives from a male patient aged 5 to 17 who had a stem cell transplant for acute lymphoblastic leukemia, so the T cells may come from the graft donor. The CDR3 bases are TGTGCCAGCAGTTTATTGGGGGAGACCCAGTACTTC. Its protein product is CASSLLGETQYF.